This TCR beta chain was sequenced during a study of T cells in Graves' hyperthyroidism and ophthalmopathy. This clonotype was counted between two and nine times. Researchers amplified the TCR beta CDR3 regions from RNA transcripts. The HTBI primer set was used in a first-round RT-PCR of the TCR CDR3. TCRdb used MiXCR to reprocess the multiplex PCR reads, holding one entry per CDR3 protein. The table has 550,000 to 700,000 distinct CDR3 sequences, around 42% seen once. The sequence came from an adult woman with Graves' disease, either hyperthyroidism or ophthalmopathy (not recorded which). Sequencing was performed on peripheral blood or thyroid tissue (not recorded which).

The chain's CDR3 is CATSDTTTGTSRAFF. CDR3 nucleotide sequence: TGTGCCACCAGTGATACAACGACAGGGACGAGCCGAGCTTTCTTT. The rearrangement uses TRBV24-1 and TRBJ1-1, with 7 bases lining up with TRBD1. V lost 3 bases, J lost 10 bases, and 13 bases stayed unmatched. In germline, CDR1 is KGHDR, CDR2 SFDVKD. The CDR3 is 15 residues long.